Listed below are T cell receptor beta chains from one sample, sequenced in a study of control samples from healthy donors and cancer patients. Repertoires were generated with immunoSEQ multiplex PCR, while TCRdb's copy carries only in-frame clones and drops some. Among some 130,000 clones listed, 88% were seen once. Source material: blood. These receptors all come from a man in his forties in good health. Each CDR3 is given with its conserved first and last residue. A D gene is named only where the DNA matches it firmly. Clone size is not always given. Where it is, it says once, few, many or a class for expanded clones.

CASSQDNIPSSGNTIYF TGCGCCAGCAGCCAAGATAACATTCCGAGCTCTGGAAACACCATATATTTT TRBV4-1 - TRBJ1-3 -
CASSIGPANYGYTF TGTGCCAGTAGTATTGGGCCAGCGAACTATGGCTACACCTTC TRBV19 - TRBJ1-2 -
CASRQGHRAFF TGTGCCAGCCGACAGGGCCATCGAGCTTTCTTT TRBV6-5 TRBD1 TRBJ1-1 -
CASGLADRGLLGMETQYF TGTGCTAGTGGTTTGGCCGACAGGGGGCTGTTAGGTATGGAGACCCAGTACTTC TRBV12-5 TRBD1 TRBJ2-5 -
CASSPDSTEEKLFF TGCGCCAGCAGCCCTGACAGCACTGAAGAAAAACTGTTTTTT TRBV5-1 - TRBJ1-4 once
CASSPHAGPSGNTIYF TGTGCCAGCAGCCCTCATGCGGGGCCCTCTGGAAACACCATATATTTT TRBV7-6 - TRBJ1-3 -
CATRTGISWDEQFF TGTGCTACCAGGACAGGGATATCTTGGGATGAGCAGTTCTTC TRBV6-5 TRBD1 TRBJ2-1 -
CASSTTGSGNTIYF TGTGCCAGCAGCACCACGGGCTCTGGAAACACCATATATTTT TRBV7-9 - TRBJ1-3 -
CASSGETQYF TGTGCCAGCAGTGGAGAGACCCAGTACTTC TRBV2 - TRBJ2-5 -
CASSESGLAKNIQYF TGTGCCAGCAGTGAGTCTGGTCTAGCCAAAAACATTCAGTACTTC TRBV25-1 - TRBJ2-4 -
CASSQGAGGNQPQHF TGTGCCAGCAGCCAAGGGGCAGGGGGCAATCAGCCCCAGCATTTT TRBV3-1/TRBV3-2 - TRBJ1-5 few
CASSYNRGRDQPQHF TGTGCCAGCAGTTACAACCGGGGGCGGGATCAGCCCCAGCATTTT TRBV6-5 - TRBJ1-5 -
CATSDTTGTGYTF TGTGCCACCAGTGACACGACAGGGACCGGCTACACCTTC TRBV24-1 TRBD1 TRBJ1-2 -
CASSEESGVAGELFF TGTGCCAGCAGCGAGGAAAGCGGGGTGGCCGGGGAGCTGTTTTTT TRBV5-4 TRBD2 TRBJ2-2 -
CASSLERGGQPQHF TGTGCCAGCAGCTTGGAAAGGGGCGGTCAGCCCCAGCATTTT TRBV5-8 - TRBJ1-5 -
CASSEFAGSLYGYTF TGTGCCAGCAGTGAATTTGCCGGAAGCCTCTATGGCTACACCTTC TRBV25-1 - TRBJ1-2 -
CASSLLQNTEAFF TGCGCCAGCAGCTTGTTACAGAACACTGAAGCTTTCTTT TRBV5-1 - TRBJ1-1 -
CASSLGQEGYGYTF TGTGCCAGCAGCCTCGGCCAGGAGGGGTATGGCTACACCTTC TRBV5-4 - TRBJ1-2 -
CASSLGGVDTEAFF TGTGCCAGTAGTCTCGGGGGGGTAGACACTGAAGCTTTCTTT TRBV19 - TRBJ1-1 once
CASSYATGTGANEQYF TGTGCCAGCAGCTATGCTACCGGGACAGGAGCCAACGAGCAGTACTTC TRBV7-3 TRBD1 TRBJ2-7 -
CASSLDGGSQPQHF TGCGCCAGCAGCTTGGACGGGGGGAGTCAGCCCCAGCATTTT TRBV5-1 - TRBJ1-5 once
CSVLQGRAGYTF TGCAGCGTGCTACAGGGAAGGGCTGGCTACACCTTC TRBV29-1 - TRBJ1-2 -
CASSLDSNSGNTIYF TGCGCCAGCAGCTTGGACTCAAACTCTGGAAACACCATATATTTT TRBV5-1 - TRBJ1-3 once
CASSLGGPGQWGTDTQYF TGTGCCAGCAGCTTGGGTGGCCCGGGACAGTGGGGCACAGATACGCAGTATTTT TRBV5-4 TRBD1 TRBJ2-3 -
CASREGGTEAFF TGTGCCAGCAGGGAGGGCGGCACTGAAGCTTTCTTT TRBV6-5 - TRBJ1-1 -
CASSLGFGGSSTDTQYF TGTGCCAGCAGCTTAGGGTTTGGCGGATCTAGCACAGATACGCAGTATTTT TRBV7-6 - TRBJ2-3 -
CATSEGMYQPQHF TGTGCCACCAGTGAGGGTATGTATCAGCCCCAGCATTTT TRBV24-1 - TRBJ1-5 -
CASSQERNSGNTIYF TGCGCCAGCAGCCAAGAACGCAACTCTGGAAACACCATATATTTT TRBV4-1 - TRBJ1-3 -
CASSYLRGNTGELFF TGTGCCAGCAGTTACCTACGGGGAAACACCGGGGAGCTGTTTTTT TRBV6-2/TRBV6-3 - TRBJ2-2 -
CASVGGQGLGNTIYF TGTGCCAGCGTGGGGGGACAGGGCCTTGGAAACACCATATATTTT TRBV7-9 TRBD1 TRBJ1-3 -
CASSVETSTEAFF TGTGCCAGCAGCGTAGAAACCTCTACTGAAGCTTTCTTT TRBV9 - TRBJ1-1 -
CASDRGDGANVLTF TGTGCCAGCGACAGGGGTGATGGGGCCAACGTCCTGACTTTC TRBV19 TRBD1 TRBJ2-6 -
CAWGQGTLGEQYF TGTGCCTGGGGACAGGGGACCCTTGGGGAGCAGTACTTC TRBV30 TRBD1 TRBJ2-7 -
CASSLWNSPLHF TGTGCCAGCAGTTTATGGAATTCACCCCTCCACTTT TRBV27 - TRBJ1-6 -
CASSQRQGDGYTF TGTGCCAGTAGTCAGAGGCAGGGAGATGGCTACACCTTC TRBV19 - TRBJ1-2 -
CASSQDSLNTEAFF TGTGCCAGCAGCCAAGACTCCCTGAACACTGAAGCTTTCTTT TRBV4-2 - TRBJ1-1 -
CASSQDRDQPQHF TGTGCCAGCAGCCAAGATCGGGATCAGCCCCAGCATTTT TRBV3-1/TRBV3-2 - TRBJ1-5 few
CASSSRGTSGGAVGETQYF TGTGCCAGCAGCTCCCGTGGGACTAGCGGGGGGGCCGTTGGGGAGACCCAGTACTTC TRBV5-4 TRBD2 TRBJ2-5 -
CASSPMDRVRGYTF TGTGCCAGCTCACCGATGGACAGGGTGAGGGGCTACACCTTC TRBV18 TRBD1 TRBJ1-2 -
CASGFELMAGRTGELFF TGTGCTAGCGGGTTTGAGTTGATGGCAGGGAGAACCGGGGAGCTGTTTTTT TRBV12-5 - TRBJ2-2 -
CATSWMWGYTF TGTGCCACCAGTTGGATGTGGGGCTACACCTTC TRBV24-1 - TRBJ1-2 -
CASSPTPNRGEQYF TGTGCCAGCAGCCCGACTCCAAACCGGGGGGAGCAGTACTTC TRBV9 - TRBJ2-7 -
CASSLTVNEQFF TGCGCCAGCAGCTTGACAGTTAATGAGCAGTTCTTC TRBV5-1 - TRBJ2-1 -
CASSSRGTGYTF TGTGCCAGCAGTTCTCGTGGAACCGGCTACACCTTC TRBV6-5 - TRBJ1-2 -
CASSLTGSSYNSPLHF TGTGCCAGCAGCTTGACAGGGAGCTCCTATAATTCACCCCTCCACTTT TRBV5-6 - TRBJ1-6 -
CASSLRAGGARTEAFF TGTGCCAGCAGCTTAAGGGCAGGGGGCGCGAGGACTGAAGCTTTCTTT TRBV5-6 TRBD1 TRBJ1-1 once
CASSPLDTNQETQYF TGTGCCAGCTCACCGTTGGACACCAACCAAGAGACCCAGTACTTC TRBV18 - TRBJ2-5 once
CAWSVSPSTIYF TGTGCCTGGAGTGTATCCCCAAGCACCATATATTTT TRBV30 - TRBJ1-3 few
CASSSNRGGEAFF TGTGCCAGCAGCTCTAACAGGGGAGGTGAAGCTTTCTTT TRBV7-9 TRBD1 TRBJ1-1 -
CASSSPTSGGLNTGELFF TGTGCCAGCAGCTCACCGACTAGCGGGGGCCTGAACACCGGGGAGCTGTTTTTT TRBV5-4 TRBD2 TRBJ2-2 -
CASSLGGTGDYNSPLHF TGTGCCAGCAGCTTGGGCGGGACAGGAGACTATAATTCACCCCTCCACTTT TRBV5-4 TRBD1 TRBJ1-6 -
CASSLTGYARDGKLFF TGTGCCAGCAGTCTTACCGGGTACGCTCGGGACGGAAAACTGTTTTTT TRBV28 - TRBJ1-4 -
CASSFEENQPQHF TGTGCCAGCAGTTTTGAAGAAAATCAGCCCCAGCATTTT TRBV27 - TRBJ1-5 -
CASSVGTGGSPRGYTF TGTGCCAGCAGCGTTGGGACAGGGGGCTCCCCTCGGGGCTACACCTTC TRBV7-9 TRBD1 TRBJ1-2 -
CASSSRDRGSYEQYF TGTGCCAGCAGCTCCCGGGACAGGGGATCCTACGAGCAGTACTTC TRBV13 TRBD1 TRBJ2-7 -
CASSPSRTGTYEQYF TGTGCCAGCAGCCCCTCCCGGACAGGCACCTACGAGCAGTACTTC TRBV3-1/TRBV3-2 TRBD1 TRBJ2-7 -
CASSLGHNEQFF TGTGCCAGCAGTTTAGGTCACAATGAGCAGTTCTTC TRBV12-3/TRBV12-4 - TRBJ2-1 -
CASSEENRADEQFF TGTGCCAGCAGTGAAGAAAACAGGGCTGATGAGCAGTTCTTC TRBV2 - TRBJ2-1 -
CASSQDLGGVTEAFF TGCGCCAGCAGCCAAGATTTGGGGGGGGTTACTGAAGCTTTCTTT TRBV4-3 - TRBJ1-1 -
CASSQDPRVAGYTF TGCGCCAGCAGCCAAGATCCCAGGGTTGCCGGCTACACCTTC TRBV4-1 - TRBJ1-2 -